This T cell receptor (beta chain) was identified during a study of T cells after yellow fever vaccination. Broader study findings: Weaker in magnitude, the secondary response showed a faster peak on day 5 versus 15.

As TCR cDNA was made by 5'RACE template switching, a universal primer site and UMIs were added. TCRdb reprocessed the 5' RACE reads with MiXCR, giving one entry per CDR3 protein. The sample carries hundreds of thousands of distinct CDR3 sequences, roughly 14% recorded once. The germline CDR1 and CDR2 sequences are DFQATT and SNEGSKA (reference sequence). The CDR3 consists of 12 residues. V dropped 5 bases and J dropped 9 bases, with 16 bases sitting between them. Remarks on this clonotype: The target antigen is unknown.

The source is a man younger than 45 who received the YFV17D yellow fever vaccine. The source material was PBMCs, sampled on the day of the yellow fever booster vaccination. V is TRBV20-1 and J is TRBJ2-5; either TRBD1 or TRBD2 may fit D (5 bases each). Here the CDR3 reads CSAPDMLGAQYF. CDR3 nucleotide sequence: TGCAGTGCTCCGGACATGCTGGGGGCCCAGTACTTC.